Listed below are T cell receptor beta chains from one sample, sequenced in a study of blood T cell repertoires in COVID-19. Clones were read by immunoSEQ multiplex PCR, and TCRdb kept only the in-frame ones, dropping some. The sample lists about 78,000 clones; around 86% were seen once. The specimen sequenced was peripheral blood. The receptors derive from a man between 45 and 60 years old with active or convalescent COVID-19. Both conserved end residues are part of each CDR3. Fields, in order: CDR3 protein, CDR3 DNA, clone size, D gene, J gene, CDR3 length, V gene. The D gene is left open where the match is weak. Clone size is stated in some rows and not others, as once, few, many or a class when expanded.

CASSWGDRDSTDTQYF	TGCGCCAGCAGCTGGGGGGACAGGGATAGCACAGATACGCAGTATTTT	NA	TRBD1	TRBJ2-3	16	TRBV5-1
CAWSVNTNYGYTF	TGTGCCTGGAGTGTAAATACTAACTATGGCTACACCTTC	NA	NA	TRBJ1-2	13	TRBV30
CASSSGQGNYGYTF	TGTGCCAGTAGTTCCGGACAGGGAAACTATGGCTACACCTTC	NA	TRBD1	TRBJ1-2	14	TRBV19
CASRSAGMNTGELFF	TGTGCCAGCAGGTCCGCAGGGATGAACACCGGGGAGCTGTTTTTT	NA	NA	TRBJ2-2	15	TRBV7-2
CASSKGRDFNTEAFF	TGTGCCAGCTCCAAGGGACGGGACTTTAACACTGAAGCTTTCTTT	NA	NA	TRBJ1-1	15	TRBV18
CASSLVRTGGGYTF	TGTGCCAGCAGCTTGGTACGGACAGGGGGTGGCTACACCTTC	NA	TRBD1	TRBJ1-2	14	TRBV7-8
CASRTGVDQPQHF	TGTGCCAGCAGGACAGGGGTGGATCAGCCCCAGCATTTT	few	TRBD1	TRBJ1-5	13	TRBV12-3/TRBV12-4
CATSRDKERSTDTQYF	TGTGCCACCAGCAGAGACAAAGAGCGGAGCACAGATACGCAGTATTTT	NA	NA	TRBJ2-3	16	TRBV15
CASSLGSGNNSPLHF	TGTGCCAGCAGCTTGGGGTCGGGAAACAATTCACCCCTCCACTTT	NA	NA	TRBJ1-6	15	TRBV5-4
CASSSYMGTGGYGYTF	TGTGCCAGCAGCTCTTATATGGGGACAGGAGGCTATGGCTACACCTTC	NA	TRBD1	TRBJ1-2	16	TRBV7-2
CASSSDRVFYNEQFF	TGTGCCAGCAGTTCCGACAGGGTGTTCTACAATGAGCAGTTCTTC	NA	TRBD1	TRBJ2-1	15	TRBV28
CASSYEKGDSPLHF	TGCGCCAGCAGCTATGAGAAAGGGGATTCACCCCTCCACTTT	NA	NA	TRBJ1-6	14	TRBV5-1
CASSAPPPGLNQPQHF	TGTGCCAGCAGTGCACCCCCCCCGGGACTTAATCAGCCCCAGCATTTT	NA	NA	TRBJ1-5	16	TRBV2
CASNFLAGQETQYF	TGTGCCAGCAACTTCCTAGCGGGGCAAGAGACCCAGTACTTC	NA	TRBD2	TRBJ2-5	14	TRBV7-2